The entry that follows covers one TCR beta chain sequence. The data derive from a study of PD-L1 blockade in urothelial cancer. Across the study: Dosed intravenously at 1,200 mg every 3 weeks, atezolizumab was initiated by patients in the mid-2010s. Males with urothelial cancer arising in the bladder constituted about 90% of the roughly 30 patients.

Trimming took 6 bases from V and 4 from J; bases not matched to a gene: 9. The CDR3 runs to 16 residues. Germline V gives CDR1 LNHDA, CDR2 SQIVND (reference sequence). The time point was: pretreatment peripheral blood. Locally advanced or metastatic urothelial carcinoma was diagnosed in the patients. Each PCR contained spiked-in synthetic TCR analog templates. The method was immunoSEQ multiplex PCR; TCRdb's version includes in-frame clones alone and lacks a portion of them. The sample consists of approximately 70,000 clones, over 80% of them appearing once. The gene calls are TRBV19 and TRBJ2-2; 9 bases are a match to TRBD2. The source is a woman in her 70s with urothelial cancer. The sequencing here drew on PBMCs, taken around atezolizumab (anti-PD-L1) treatment. CDR3 coding DNA: TGTGCCAGTAGGTGGCTAGCGGGACCCGGCACCGGGGAGCTGTTTTTT. Amino acid sequence: CASRWLAGPGTGELFF.